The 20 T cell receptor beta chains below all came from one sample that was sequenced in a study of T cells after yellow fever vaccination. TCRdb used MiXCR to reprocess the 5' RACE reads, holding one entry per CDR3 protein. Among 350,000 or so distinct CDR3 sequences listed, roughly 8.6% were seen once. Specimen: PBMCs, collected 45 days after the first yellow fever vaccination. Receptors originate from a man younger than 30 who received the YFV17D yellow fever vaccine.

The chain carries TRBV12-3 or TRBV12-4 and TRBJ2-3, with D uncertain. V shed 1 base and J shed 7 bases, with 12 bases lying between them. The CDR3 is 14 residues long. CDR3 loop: CASSLGDMHHTQYF. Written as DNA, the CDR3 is TGTGCCAGCAGTTTAGGAGACATGCACCATACGCAGTATTTT.

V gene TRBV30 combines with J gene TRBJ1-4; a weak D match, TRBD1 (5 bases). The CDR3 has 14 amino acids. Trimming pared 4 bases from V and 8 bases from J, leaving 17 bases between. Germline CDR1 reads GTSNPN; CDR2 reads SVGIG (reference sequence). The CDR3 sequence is CAWKLDSVSEKLFF. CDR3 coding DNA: TGTGCCTGGAAATTAGACAGTGTTTCGGAAAAACTGTTTTTT. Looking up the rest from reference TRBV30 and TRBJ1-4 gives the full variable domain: SQTIHQWPATLVQPVGSPLSLECTVEGTSNPNLYWYRQAAGRGLQLLFYSVGIGQISSEVPQNLSASRPQDRQFILSSKKLLLSDSGFYLCAWKLDSVSEKLFFGSGTQLSVL.

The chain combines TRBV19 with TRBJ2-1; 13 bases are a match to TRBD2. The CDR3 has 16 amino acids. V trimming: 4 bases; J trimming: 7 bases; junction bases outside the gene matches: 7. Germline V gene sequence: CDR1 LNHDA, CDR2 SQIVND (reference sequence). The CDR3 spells CASSTGLAGARNEQFF. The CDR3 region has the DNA TGTGCCAGTAGTACAGGACTAGCGGGGGCTCGAAATGAGCAGTTCTTC.

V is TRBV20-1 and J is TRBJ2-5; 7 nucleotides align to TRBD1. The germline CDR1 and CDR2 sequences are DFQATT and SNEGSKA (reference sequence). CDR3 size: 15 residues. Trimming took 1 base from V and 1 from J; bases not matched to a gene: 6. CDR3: CSARASPGGQETQYF. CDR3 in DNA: TGCAGTGCTAGAGCATCCCCAGGGGGCCAAGAGACCCAGTACTTC.

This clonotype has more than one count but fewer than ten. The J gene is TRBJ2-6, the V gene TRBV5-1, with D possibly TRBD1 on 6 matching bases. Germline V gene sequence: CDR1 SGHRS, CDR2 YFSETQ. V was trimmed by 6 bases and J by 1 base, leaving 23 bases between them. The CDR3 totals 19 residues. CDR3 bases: TGCGCCAGCATGCTAACCGGGACACCCGAATCTTCTGGGGCCAACGTCCTGACTTTC. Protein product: CASMLTGTPESSGANVLTF.

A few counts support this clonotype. The chain's CDR3 is CASSYRNYEQYF. In nucleotides, the CDR3 is TGTGCCAGCAGTTACAGGAACTACGAGCAGTACTTC. The J gene is TRBJ2-7, the V gene TRBV12-3 or TRBV12-4; weak D call: TRBD1 (5 bases). The CDR3 is made up of 12 amino acids. V was shortened by 4 bases and J by 3 bases, with 7 bases between the two germline ends.

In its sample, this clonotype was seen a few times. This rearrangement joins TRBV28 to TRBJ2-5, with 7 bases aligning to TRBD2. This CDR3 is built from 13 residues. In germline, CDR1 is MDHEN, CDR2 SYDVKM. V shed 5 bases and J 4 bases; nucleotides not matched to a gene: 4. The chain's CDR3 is CASSRGGGETQYF. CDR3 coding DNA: TGTGCCAGCAGTCGAGGCGGGGGAGAGACCCAGTACTTC.

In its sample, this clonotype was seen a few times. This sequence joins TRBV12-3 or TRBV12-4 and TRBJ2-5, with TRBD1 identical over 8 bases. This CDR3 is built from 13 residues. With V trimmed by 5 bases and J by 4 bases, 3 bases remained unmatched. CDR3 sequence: CASSAGQGETQYF. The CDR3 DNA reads TGTGCCAGCAGTGCCGGACAGGGAGAGACCCAGTACTTC.

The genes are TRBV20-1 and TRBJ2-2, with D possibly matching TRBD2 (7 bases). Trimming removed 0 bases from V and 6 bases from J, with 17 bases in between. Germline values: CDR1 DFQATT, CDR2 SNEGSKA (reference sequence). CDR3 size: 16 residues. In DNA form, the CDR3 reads TGCAGTGCTAGAGATTGGTCAGGGGAGGGGTCCGGGGAGCTGTTTTTT. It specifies CSARDWSGEGSGELFF.

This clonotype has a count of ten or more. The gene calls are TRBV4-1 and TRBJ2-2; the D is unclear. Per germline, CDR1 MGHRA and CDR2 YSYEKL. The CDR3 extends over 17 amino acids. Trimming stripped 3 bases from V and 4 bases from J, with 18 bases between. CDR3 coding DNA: TGCGCCAGCAGCCAGGCCGACATGGGGTTCCGCACCGGGGAGCTGTTTTTT. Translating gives CASSQADMGFRTGELFF.

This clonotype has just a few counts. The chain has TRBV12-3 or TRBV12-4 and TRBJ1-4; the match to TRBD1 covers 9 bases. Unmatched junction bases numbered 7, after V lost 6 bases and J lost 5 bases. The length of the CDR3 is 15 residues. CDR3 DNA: TGTGCCAGCAGGCCCGGACAGGGGCGGAATGAAAAACTGTTTTTT. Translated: CASRPGQGRNEKLFF.

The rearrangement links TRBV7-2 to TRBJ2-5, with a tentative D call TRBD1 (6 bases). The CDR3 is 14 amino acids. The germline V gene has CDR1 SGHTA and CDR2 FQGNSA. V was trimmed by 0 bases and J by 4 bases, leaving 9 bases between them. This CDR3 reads CASSLAAGVETQYF. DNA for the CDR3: TGTGCCAGCAGCTTAGCCGCAGGGGTAGAGACCCAGTACTTC.

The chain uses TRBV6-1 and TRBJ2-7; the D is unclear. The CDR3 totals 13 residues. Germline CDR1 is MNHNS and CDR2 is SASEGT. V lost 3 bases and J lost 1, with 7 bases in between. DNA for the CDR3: TGTGCCAGCAGTGAGTCAGAGTCCTACGAGCAGTACTTC. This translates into CASSESESYEQYF.

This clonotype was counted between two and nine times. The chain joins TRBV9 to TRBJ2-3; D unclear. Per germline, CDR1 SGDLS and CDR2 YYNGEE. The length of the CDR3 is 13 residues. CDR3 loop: CGKEGASTDTQYF. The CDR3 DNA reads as TGTGGGAAGGAAGGAGCTAGCACAGATACGCAGTATTTT.

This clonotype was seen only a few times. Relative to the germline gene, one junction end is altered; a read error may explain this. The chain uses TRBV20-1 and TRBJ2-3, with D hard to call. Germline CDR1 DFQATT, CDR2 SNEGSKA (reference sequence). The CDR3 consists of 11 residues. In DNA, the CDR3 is TGCAGTGCTAGAGATCTCCGCGCGGTGGACTTT. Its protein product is CSARDLRAVDF.

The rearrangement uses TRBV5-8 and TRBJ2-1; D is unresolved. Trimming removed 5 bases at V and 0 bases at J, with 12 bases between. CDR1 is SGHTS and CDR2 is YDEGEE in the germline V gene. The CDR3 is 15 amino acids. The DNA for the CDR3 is TGTGCCAGCAGAAATAGTAGGAGCTCCTACAATGAGCAGTTCTTC. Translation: CASRNSRSSYNEQFF.

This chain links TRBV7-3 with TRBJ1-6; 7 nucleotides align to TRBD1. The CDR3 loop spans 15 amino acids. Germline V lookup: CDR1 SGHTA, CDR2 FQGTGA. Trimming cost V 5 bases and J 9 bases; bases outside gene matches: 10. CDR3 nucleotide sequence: TGTGCCAGCAGCCAAATGGCAGGGGGTGGTTCACCCCTCCACTTT. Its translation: CASSQMAGGGSPLHF.

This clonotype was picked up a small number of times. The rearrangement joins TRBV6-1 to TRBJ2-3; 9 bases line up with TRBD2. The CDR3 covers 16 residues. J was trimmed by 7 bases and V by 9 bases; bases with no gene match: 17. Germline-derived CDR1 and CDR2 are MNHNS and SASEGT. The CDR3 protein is CASPLRGGGALYTQYF. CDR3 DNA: TGTGCCAGTCCACTCAGGGGCGGGGGGGCTCTTTATACGCAGTATTTT.

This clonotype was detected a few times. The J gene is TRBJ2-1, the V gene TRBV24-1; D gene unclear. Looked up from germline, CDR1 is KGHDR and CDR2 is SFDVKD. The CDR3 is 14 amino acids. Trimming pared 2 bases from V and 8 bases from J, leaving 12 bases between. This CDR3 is CATSDSFVVDEQFF. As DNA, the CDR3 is TGTGCCACCAGTGATTCCTTCGTCGTCGATGAGCAGTTCTTC.

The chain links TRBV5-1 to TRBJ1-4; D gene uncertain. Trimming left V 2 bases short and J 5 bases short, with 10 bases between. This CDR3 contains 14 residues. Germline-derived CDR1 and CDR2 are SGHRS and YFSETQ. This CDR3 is CASSFQFNNEKLFF. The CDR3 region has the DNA TGCGCCAGCAGCTTTCAGTTTAACAATGAAAAACTGTTTTTT.